Detailed here is one T cell receptor beta chain. TCRdb's table, derived via immunoSEQ multiplex PCR, lists solely in-frame clones and lacks some. In the table there are tens of thousands of clones, around 87% of which are singletons. V lost 4 bases and J 8 bases, leaving 9 bases between the germline ends. CDR3 length equals 13 residues. CDR1 and CDR2 (germline): SEHNR, FQNEAQ (reference sequence). This sample was taken from a study of blood T cell repertoires in COVID-19. The wider study: Sources were T cells, B-cell-depleted T cells, or PBMCs; the material itself was cDNA or gDNA.

The source material was peripheral blood. This rearrangement joins TRBV7-9 to TRBJ1-6; D uncertain. This sequence originates from an elderly man with active or convalescent COVID-19. CDR3 region: CASSSTTDSPLHF. The CDR3 DNA sequence: TGTGCCAGCAGCTCGACAACGGATTCACCCCTCCACTTT.